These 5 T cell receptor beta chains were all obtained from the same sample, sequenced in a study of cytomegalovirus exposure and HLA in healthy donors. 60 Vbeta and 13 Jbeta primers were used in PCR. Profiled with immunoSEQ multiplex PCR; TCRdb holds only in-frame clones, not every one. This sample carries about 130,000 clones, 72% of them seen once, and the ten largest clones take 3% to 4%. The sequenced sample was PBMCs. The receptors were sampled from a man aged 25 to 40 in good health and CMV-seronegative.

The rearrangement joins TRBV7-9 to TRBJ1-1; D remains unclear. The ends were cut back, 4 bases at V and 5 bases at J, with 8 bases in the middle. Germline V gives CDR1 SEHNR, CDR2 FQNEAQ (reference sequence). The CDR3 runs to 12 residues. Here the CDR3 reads CASSSARTEAFF. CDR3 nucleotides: TGTGCCAGCAGCTCTGCTAGGACTGAAGCTTTCTTT. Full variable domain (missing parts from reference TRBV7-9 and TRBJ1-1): DTGVSQNPRHKITKRGQNVTFRCDPISEHNRLYWYRQTLGQGPEFLTYFQNEAQLEKSRLLSDRFSAERPKGSFSTLEIQRTEQGDSAMYLCASSSARTEAFFGQGTRLTVV.

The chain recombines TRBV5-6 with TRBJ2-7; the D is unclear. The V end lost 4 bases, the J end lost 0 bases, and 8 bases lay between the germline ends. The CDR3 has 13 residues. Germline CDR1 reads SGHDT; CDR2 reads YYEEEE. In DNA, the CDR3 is TGTGCCAGCAGCGTGGATTACTCCTACGAGCAGTACTTC. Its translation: CASSVDYSYEQYF. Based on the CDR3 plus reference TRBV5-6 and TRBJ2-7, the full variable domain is DAGVTQSPTHLIKTRGQQVTLRCSPKSGHDTVSWYQQALGQGPQFIFQYYEEEERQRGNFPDRFSGHQFPNYSSELNVNALLLGDSALYLCASSVDYSYEQYFGPGTRLTVT.

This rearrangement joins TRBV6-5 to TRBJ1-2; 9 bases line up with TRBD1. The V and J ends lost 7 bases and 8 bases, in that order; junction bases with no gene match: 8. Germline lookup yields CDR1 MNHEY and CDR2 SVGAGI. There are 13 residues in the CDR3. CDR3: CASTPQGAQGYTF. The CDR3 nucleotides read TGTGCCAGCACCCCACAGGGGGCGCAGGGCTACACCTTC.

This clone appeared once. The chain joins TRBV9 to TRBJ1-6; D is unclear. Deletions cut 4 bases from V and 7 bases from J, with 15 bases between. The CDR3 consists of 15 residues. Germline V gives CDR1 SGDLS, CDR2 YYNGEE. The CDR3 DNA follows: TGTGCCAGCAGCAGTTTTGCAGATTCGAATTCACCCCTCCACTTT. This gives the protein CASSSFADSNSPLHF.

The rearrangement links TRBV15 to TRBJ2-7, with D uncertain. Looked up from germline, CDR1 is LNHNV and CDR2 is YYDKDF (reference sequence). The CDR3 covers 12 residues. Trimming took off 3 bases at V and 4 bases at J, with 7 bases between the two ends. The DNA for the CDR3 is TGTGCCACCAGCAGCTTAGCTTACGAGCAGTACTTC. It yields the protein CATSSLAYEQYF.